This TCR beta chain was captured by sequencing in a study of T cells in localized non-small cell lung cancer. Data came from immunoSEQ multiplex PCR; TCRdb stores just in-frame clones and leaves some out. This repertoire shows around 41,000 clones, about nine tenths found once; its top ten account for about 2.6%. Notes on this clone: Antigen specificity is unknown.

Study results and caveats: Uninvolved adjacent lung had higher T cell clonality than tumor and all other tissues.

Per the germline V gene, CDR1 is KGHSH and CDR2 is LQKENI. There are 13 residues in the CDR3. V gave up 4 bases and J gave up 6 bases; unmatched junction bases: 6. This TCR came from a female donor at least 60 years old with stage I squamous cell lung carcinoma. This chain links TRBV18 with TRBJ2-7, with 7 positions matching TRBD2. The specimen comprised peripheral blood, sampled before any cancer treatment. The CDR3 DNA follows: TGTGCCAGCTCACTCGGTGGGGGGGTCGAGCAGTACTTC. This gives the protein CASSLGGGVEQYF.